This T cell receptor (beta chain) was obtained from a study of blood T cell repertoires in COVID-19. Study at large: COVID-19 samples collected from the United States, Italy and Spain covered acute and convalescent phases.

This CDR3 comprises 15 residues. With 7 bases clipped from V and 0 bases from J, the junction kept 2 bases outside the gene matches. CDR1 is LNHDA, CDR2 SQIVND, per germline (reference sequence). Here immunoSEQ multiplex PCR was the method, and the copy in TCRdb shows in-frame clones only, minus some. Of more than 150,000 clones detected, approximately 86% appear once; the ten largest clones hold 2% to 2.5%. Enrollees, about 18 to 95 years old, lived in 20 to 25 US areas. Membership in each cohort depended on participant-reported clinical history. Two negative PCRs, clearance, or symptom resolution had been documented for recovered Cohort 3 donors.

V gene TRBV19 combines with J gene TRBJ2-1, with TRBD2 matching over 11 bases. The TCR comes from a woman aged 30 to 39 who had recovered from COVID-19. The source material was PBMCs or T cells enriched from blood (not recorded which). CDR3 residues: CASTTSGSSYNEQFF. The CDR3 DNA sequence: TGTGCCAGTACCACTAGCGGGAGCTCCTACAATGAGCAGTTCTTC.